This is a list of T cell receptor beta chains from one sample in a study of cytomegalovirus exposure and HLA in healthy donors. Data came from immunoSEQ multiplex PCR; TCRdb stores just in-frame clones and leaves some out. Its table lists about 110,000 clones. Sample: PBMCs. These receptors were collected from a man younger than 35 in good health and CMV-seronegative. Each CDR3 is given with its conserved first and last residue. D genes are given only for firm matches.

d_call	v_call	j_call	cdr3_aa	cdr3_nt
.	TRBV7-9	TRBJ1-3	CASSLVQGYSGNTIYF	TGTGCCAGCAGCTTAGTGCAGGGGTACTCTGGAAACACCATATATTTT
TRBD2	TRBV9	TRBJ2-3	CASSVGSSGATDTQYF	TGTGCCAGCAGCGTAGGGAGTAGCGGGGCCACAGATACGCAGTATTTT
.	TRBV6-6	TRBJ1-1	CASTRRDTEAFF	TGTGCCAGCACCCGGCGGGACACTGAAGCTTTCTTT
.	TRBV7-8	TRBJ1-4	CASSLAGWARETTNEKLFF	TGTGCCAGCAGCCTGGCGGGATGGGCCCGTGAGACAACTAATGAAAAACTGTTTTTT
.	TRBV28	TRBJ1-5	CASSSGNQPQHF	TGTGCCAGCAGTTCAGGGAATCAGCCCCAGCATTTT
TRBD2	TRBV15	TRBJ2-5	CATKASGAIQETQYF	TGTGCCACCAAAGCTAGCGGGGCAATACAAGAGACCCAGTACTTC
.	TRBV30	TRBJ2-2	CAWKRDTGELFF	TGTGCCTGGAAGCGGGACACCGGGGAGCTGTTTTTT
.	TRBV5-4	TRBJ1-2	CASSQPDTLGNYGYTF	TGTGCCAGCAGCCAACCCGACACCCTCGGTAACTATGGCTACACCTTC
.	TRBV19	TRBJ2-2	CASSIGNRVVTGELFF	TGTGCCAGTAGTATAGGGAACAGGGTCGTCACCGGGGAGCTGTTTTTT
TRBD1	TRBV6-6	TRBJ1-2	CASRDRGLSNYGYTF	TGTGCCAGCCGGGACAGGGGTTTATCTAACTATGGCTACACCTTC
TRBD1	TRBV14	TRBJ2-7	CASGGQLYEQYF	TGTGCCAGCGGGGGACAGCTGTACGAGCAGTACTTC
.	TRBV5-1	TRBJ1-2	CASSLEGPDYGYTF	TGCGCCAGCAGCTTGGAGGGGCCAGACTATGGCTACACCTTC
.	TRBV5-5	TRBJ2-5	CASSLGPLAIETQYF	TGTGCCAGCAGCTTGGGCCCACTAGCTATAGAGACCCAGTACTTC
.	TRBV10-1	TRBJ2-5	CASSEVLQETQYF	TGCGCCAGCAGTGAGGTCCTCCAGGAGACCCAGTACTTC
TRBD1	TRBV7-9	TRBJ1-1	CASSLGVNRGNEAFF	TGTGCCAGCAGCTTAGGAGTAAACAGGGGCAATGAAGCTTTCTTT
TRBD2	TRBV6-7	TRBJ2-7	CASRSEGERAGGSEGDEQYF	TGTGCCAGCAGGTCCGAGGGGGAGCGAGCGGGAGGATCGGAGGGGGACGAGCAGTACTTC
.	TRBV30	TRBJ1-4	CAWSVGSNLLFF	TGTGCCTGGAGTGTAGGGAGTAATTTACTGTTTTTT
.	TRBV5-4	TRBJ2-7	CASSRRGESYEQYF	TGTGCCAGCAGCCGCCGCGGAGAGTCCTACGAGCAGTACTTC
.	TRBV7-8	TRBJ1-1	CASTLKQEKVTEAFF	TGTGCCAGCACCCTAAAACAGGAGAAAGTCACTGAAGCTTTCTTT
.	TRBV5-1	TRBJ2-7	CASMNSPFGYEQYF	TGCGCCAGCATGAACAGTCCTTTTGGGTACGAGCAGTACTTC
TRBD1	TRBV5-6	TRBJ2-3	CASTWGQVGADTQYF	TGTGCCAGCACCTGGGGACAGGTAGGAGCAGATACGCAGTATTTT
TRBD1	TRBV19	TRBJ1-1	CASSTGTGLMNTEAFF	TGTGCCAGTAGTACAGGGACAGGCCTCATGAACACTGAAGCTTTCTTT
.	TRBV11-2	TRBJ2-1	CASSLVPTSTEQFF	TGTGCCAGCAGCTTAGTACCAACTAGCACTGAGCAGTTCTTC
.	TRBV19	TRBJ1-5	CASSINFNQPQHF	TGTGCCAGTAGTATCAACTTCAATCAGCCCCAGCATTTT
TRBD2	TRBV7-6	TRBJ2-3	CASSLRSGDSDTQYF	TGTGCCAGCAGCTTGCGAAGCGGGGATTCAGATACGCAGTATTTT
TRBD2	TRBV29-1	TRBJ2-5	CSVSIAGGFKETQYF	TGCAGCGTTTCAATAGCGGGAGGCTTTAAAGAGACCCAGTACTTC